Following are 21 T cell receptor beta chains from one sample sequenced in a study of patients with pleural tuberculosis. One entry per CDR3 protein, called by TCRdb with MiXCR from the reads. The table shows just under 30,000 distinct CDR3 sequences, with 15% to 20% occurring only once. The material sequenced was peripheral blood. Receptor source: a human donor with pleural tuberculosis.

Notes on this clonotype: One end of the junction does not line up with germline, which may come from a read error. V gene TRBV28 combines with J gene TRBJ2-5, with 11 bases fitting TRBD1. The CDR3 extends over 16 amino acids. CDR1 is MDHEN, CDR2 SYDVKM, per germline. CDR3 sequence (DNA): TGTTCCAGCAGTGTCGGAGGACAGGGGGCACGAGAGACCCAGTACTTC. Its protein is CSSSVGGQGARETQYF.

This clonotype has at least ten counts. The chain recombines TRBV3-1 with TRBJ2-7, with TRBD2 matching 10 bases. Germline V CDR1 and CDR2: LGHDT, YNNKEL (reference sequence). This CDR3 spans 14 amino acids. Losses at the gene ends were 4 bases for V and 4 bases for J; bases not matched to a gene: 4. The CDR3 loop is CASSRPSGSYEQYF. CDR3 DNA: TGTGCCAGCAGCCGCCCTAGCGGGAGTTACGAGCAGTACTTC.

This clonotype is deemed medium-sized. The chain has TRBV20-1 and TRBJ2-5; TRBD2 matches at 9 bases. J gave up 4 bases and V 2 bases, and 5 bases lay outside the gene matches. CDR3 size: 14 residues. CDR1 and CDR2 (germline): DFQATT, SNEGSKA (reference sequence). The chain's CDR3 is CSARTSGLGETQYF. The CDR3 DNA is TGCAGTGCTAGAACTAGCGGGTTAGGAGAGACCCAGTACTTC.

This clonotype ranks as medium-sized (0.01 to 0.1%). This chain connects TRBV15 to TRBJ2-3, with a weak D call TRBD1 (6 bases). CDR3 length: 15 amino acids. Trimming removed 1 base from V and 4 bases from J, with 12 bases in between. Germline assignment: CDR1 LNHNV and CDR2 YYDKDF (reference sequence). CDR3 DNA: TGTGCCACCAGCAGAGTCAGGGGAAGTGCAGATACGCAGTATTTT. Amino acid sequence: CATSRVRGSADTQYF.

This clonotype has ten or more counts. The chain employs TRBV25-1 and TRBJ2-7; 14 nucleotides match TRBD2. J lost 3 bases, V lost 4 bases, and 8 bases had no gene match. Per the germline V gene, CDR1 is MGHDK and CDR2 is SYGVNS. CDR3 length equals 17 residues. CDR3: CASSGGTSGRIGYEQYF. As DNA, the CDR3 is TGTGCCAGCAGTGGGGGGACTAGCGGGAGAATTGGCTACGAGCAGTACTTC.

As regards this clonotype: A much larger clone differs from this one at a single base, so this may be a read error. The chain recombines TRBV4-3 with TRBJ2-3; no firm D call. The CDR3 covers 17 residues. CDR1 and CDR2 from the germline V gene are LGHNA and YSLEER. The V end lost 4 bases, the J end lost 3 bases, and 20 bases lay between the germline ends. The CDR3 nucleotides read TGCGCCAGCAGCCTTGTCCCCGGGTCCACTCCAACAGATACGCAGTATTTT. Translating gives CASSLVPGSTPTDTQYF.

In this sample, this clonotype turned up many times. Germline and junction disagree at one end, which may indicate a read error. The chain recombines TRBV5-1 with TRBJ2-5; D is undetermined. This CDR3 has 11 residues. CDR1 SGHRS and CDR2 YFSETQ come from the germline V gene. CDR3 sequence: CASSSQETQYF. The CDR3 bases are TGTGCCAGCAGTTCTCAAGAGACCCAGTACTTC.

This clonotype was seen ten or more times. The chain is built from TRBV4-1 and TRBJ1-3; 8 nucleotides align to TRBD1. CDR3 length: 20 amino acids. In germline, CDR1 is MGHRA, CDR2 YSYEKL. Trimming took 0 bases from V and 0 from J; bases not matched to a gene: 13. For the CDR3, the DNA is TGCGCCAGCAGCCAAGATAGGGACAGGTTAAGGGCGGTCTCTGGAAACACCATATATTTT. It translates to CASSQDRDRLRAVSGNTIYF.

In regard to this clonotype: This may stem from a read error, because a much larger clone lies one nucleotide away. This CDR3 is missing its conserved last phenylalanine or tryptophan, likely due to a read error. This chain joins TRBV29-1 and TRBJ2-5, with TRBD1 matching 7 bases. V lost 3 bases and J lost 5; bases outside the gene matches: 9. The CDR3 is 14 amino acids. Per the germline V gene, CDR1 is SQVTM and CDR2 is ANQGSEA. The CDR3 is CSVDGRDRGETQYL. Here the CDR3 DNA reads TGCAGCGTTGATGGTCGGGACAGAGGGGAGACCCAGTACCTC.

Ten or more counts support this clonotype. The chain has TRBV29-1 and TRBJ1-1; the D gene is possibly TRBD1 (5 bases). V lost 6 bases and J lost 0, with 14 bases in between. The germline CDR1 and CDR2 sequences are SQVTM and ANQGSEA. This CDR3 region has 14 residues. CDR3 region: CSVGYPGMNTEAFF. The DNA of the CDR3 is TGCAGCGTGGGTTACCCAGGGATGAACACTGAAGCTTTCTTT. Combining the CDR3 with reference TRBV29-1 and TRBJ1-1 gives the whole variable domain SAVISQKPSRDICQRGTSLTIQCQVDSQVTMMFWYRQQPGQSLTLIATANQGSEATYESGFVIDKFPISRPNLTFSTLTVSNMSPEDSSIYLCSVGYPGMNTEAFFGQGTRLTVV.

This clonotype was observed at least ten times. The rearrangement joins TRBV10-3 to TRBJ1-1, with D perhaps TRBD1 (6 bases). The CDR3 has 13 residues. V was clipped by 10 bases and J by 4 bases, with 16 bases between them. CDR1 and CDR2 from the germline V gene are ENHRY and SYGVKD. CDR3 amino acids: CATTLQGGTEAFF. The CDR3 nucleotides are TGTGCCACTACCTTACAGGGAGGCACTGAAGCTTTCTTT.

This clonotype was detected ten times or more. This chain joins TRBV29-1 and TRBJ1-1; 7 nucleotides agree with TRBD1. The CDR3 totals 14 residues. With 0 bases clipped from V and 11 bases from J, the junction kept 12 bases outside the gene matches. Germline loops: CDR1 SQVTM, CDR2 ANQGSEA. This CDR3 reads CSVEEGQLPSGAFF. The CDR3 DNA follows: TGCAGCGTTGAAGAGGGACAGCTCCCCTCGGGGGCTTTCTTT.

This clonotype was picked up many times. The chain uses TRBV3-1 and TRBJ1-1, with a weak D call TRBD1 (5 bases). The CDR3 is made up of 13 amino acids. Trimming took 7 bases from V and 1 from J, leaving 10 bases between them. CDR1 is LGHDT and CDR2 is YNNKEL in the germline V gene (reference sequence). The CDR3 DNA reads as TGTGCCAGCACCGACAGCCCGAACACTGAAGCTTTCTTT. Its translation is CASTDSPNTEAFF.

At least ten counts were recorded for this clonotype. V gene TRBV25-1 combines with J gene TRBJ2-3; 11 bases are shared with TRBD1. This CDR3 has 16 amino acids. Germline CDR1 is MGHDK and CDR2 is SYGVNS. The J segment lost 4 bases and the V segment lost 1 base, leaving 4 bases of the junction unmatched. For the CDR3, the DNA is TGTGCCAGCAGTGAATTACCGGGACAGGGGGCAGATACGCAGTATTTT. Translating it yields CASSELPGQGADTQYF.

The rearrangement joins TRBV27 to TRBJ1-1; TRBD1 might be the D (6 bases). Per germline, CDR1 MNHEY and CDR2 SMNVEV (reference sequence). Deletions cut 2 bases from V and 4 bases from J, with 17 bases between. The CDR3 runs 16 residues. This CDR3 is CASSLKGGDWGTEAFF. In nucleotides, the CDR3 is TGTGCCAGCAGTTTAAAGGGGGGGGATTGGGGCACTGAAGCTTTCTTT.

In this sample, this clonotype turned up many times. CDR3 sequence reads: CASSQLAGLDTEAFF. CDR3 coding DNA: TGTGCCAGCAGCCAACTTGCTGGCCTGGACACTGAAGCTTTCTTT. This chain uses TRBV7-9 with TRBJ1-1; D not resolved. V dropped 5 bases and J dropped 3 bases, with 16 bases sitting between them. The germline gives CDR1 SEHNR, CDR2 FQNEAQ (reference sequence). This CDR3 is built from 15 residues.

At least ten counts were recorded for this clonotype. The chain uses TRBV10-3 and TRBJ1-5; 7 bases are a match to TRBD1. Germline CDR1 and CDR2: ENHRY and SYGVKD. The length of the CDR3 is 14 residues. V was pared by 10 bases and J by 0 bases, with 6 bases of the junction left unmatched. The CDR3 loop reads CATQDRNSNQPQHF. CDR3 DNA sequence: TGTGCCACACAGGACAGGAATAGCAATCAGCCCCAGCATTTT.

Remarks on this clonotype: The CDR3 end shows no conserved phenylalanine or tryptophan, and so a read error is likely. This chain connects TRBV15 to TRBJ1-1; the D is unclear. Trimming pared 3 bases from V and 5 bases from J, leaving 19 bases between. The CDR3 is made up of 16 amino acids. From germline, CDR1 is LNHNV and CDR2 YYDKDF (reference sequence). The CDR3 here is CATSRVGVFTETEAFL. DNA for the CDR3: TGTGCCACCAGCAGGGTCGGGGTCTTTACCGAAACTGAAGCTTTCCTT.

The CDR3 DNA is TGTGCCAGCAGAGATATGAACTATGGCTACACCTTC. Translating it yields CASRDMNYGYTF. The chain couples TRBV12-3 or TRBV12-4 to TRBJ1-2; no firm D call. Trimming cost V 6 bases and J 2 bases, with 7 bases left between them. CDR3 size: 12 residues.

This clonotype was counted many times. V gene TRBV30 combines with J gene TRBJ1-1; 8 nucleotides agree with TRBD1. V lost 2 bases and J lost 5; bases outside the gene matches: 7. The CDR3 is 14 amino acids. CDR1 is GTSNPN, CDR2 SVGIG, per germline (reference sequence). Here the CDR3 reads CAWSPDRGLTEAFF. CDR3 nucleotides: TGTGCCTGGAGTCCTGACAGGGGATTGACTGAAGCTTTCTTT. Complete variable domain (other parts from reference TRBV30 and TRBJ1-1): SQTIHQWPATLVQPVGSPLSLECTVEGTSNPNLYWYRQAAGRGLQLLFYSVGIGQISSEVPQNLSASRPQDRQFILSSKKLLLSDSGFYLCAWSPDRGLTEAFFGQGTRLTVV.

V usage is TRBV20-1 and J usage is TRBJ2-1; a possible D gene is TRBD1 (6 bases). Germline assignment: CDR1 DFQATT and CDR2 SNEGSKA (reference sequence). The ends were cut back, 4 bases at V and 8 bases at J, with 15 bases in the middle. The CDR3 totals 13 residues. The CDR3 loop reads CSAKGDTTYEQFF. The CDR3 DNA is TGCAGTGCTAAGGGGGACACCACCTATGAGCAGTTCTTC.